This record covers a single T cell receptor (beta chain). Its matching antigen is unknown. V was pared by 1 base and J by 5 bases, with 15 bases between. CDR1 is LNHNV and CDR2 is YYDKDF in the germline V gene (reference sequence). This CDR3 spans 16 amino acids. This sample stems from a study of cytomegalovirus exposure and HLA in healthy donors. Use of 60 Vbeta and 13 Jbeta primers characterized the PCR. The repertoire was sequenced with immunoSEQ multiplex PCR; TCRdb's copy has only in-frame clones and lacks some. The sample records approximately 150,000 clones, about 70% being singletons. Notes on the study in general: Clonal expansion, a later analysis showed, was greater in HLA-associated TCR beta chains than in equally common others. Later genetic work tied a missense DCLRE1C variant to beta-chain V and J trimming. Earlier results showed most TCR beta V segments being productive about 87% or about 30% of the time.

The rearrangement joins TRBV15 to TRBJ1-5; tentatively, D is TRBD1 (6 bases). The TCR was taken from a woman aged 40 to 50 in good health and CMV-seronegative. Sequenced sample: PBMCs. CDR3 in amino acids: CATSRVTGRPDQPQHF. CDR3 coding DNA: TGTGCCACCAGCAGAGTCACAGGGCGACCCGATCAGCCCCAGCATTTT.